This T cell receptor (beta chain) comes out of a study of T-cell memory formation after mild COVID-19. The study's findings and limits: Memory from before infection featured some responding clones, which suggests cross-reactive memory joined.

In regard to this clonotype: Its target is unknown.

CDR1 is MNHEY, CDR2 SVGEGT, per germline. The CDR3 covers 12 residues. V lost 5 bases and J lost 4, with 8 bases in between. Constant-segment-primed 5'RACE gave TCR alpha and TCR beta cDNA libraries with sample barcodes and UMIs. TCRdb reprocessed the 5' RACE reads via MiXCR and lists one record per CDR3 protein. The sample lists fewer than 95,000 distinct CDR3 sequences; about 15% were seen once. This chain joins TRBV6-2 or TRBV6-3 and TRBJ2-5, with D unclear. The specimen was PBMCs or a T cell subset sorted from them (not recorded which). This sequence originates from a man between 18 and 29 years old who had mild COVID-19 (a few samples of this study predate the infection). Cell type and time point are not known. As DNA, the CDR3 is TGTGCCAGCAGTCAAAGTGCAGAGACCCAGTACTTC. Translated, it gives CASSQSAETQYF.